The clone carrying this T cell receptor beta chain was detected ten times or more. What it binds is unknown. Construction of the TCRbeta library involved unique molecular identifiers. TCRdb fed the PCR reads into MiXCR, producing one record per CDR3 protein. The sample lists nearly 9,500 distinct CDR3 sequences, approximately 15% occurring once. This entry belongs to a study of T-cell reconstitution after alpha-beta-depleted transplantation in children. Study-wide results and caveats: In patients about two months after transplant, alpha-beta T cells reportedly arose from several hundred expanded graft clones. Among T cells one year after transplant, newly produced cells accounted for most counts and diversity.

The CDR3 is made up of 15 amino acids. Trimming cost V 6 bases and J 9 bases; bases outside gene matches: 11. Looked up from germline, CDR1 is LNHNV and CDR2 is YYDKDF (reference sequence). This clonotype was sampled from a male patient aged 10 to 17 who had a stem cell transplant for acute lymphoblastic leukemia, so the T cells may come from the graft donor. Sequences were derived from PBMCs, mostly from graft donor cells, sampled 60 days after TCRalphabeta/CD19-depleted stem cell transplant. V and J are TRBV15 and TRBJ2-1; 10 positions agree with TRBD2. The CDR3 DNA sequence: TGTGCCACCAGTCCCACTAGCGGGGTCATTCGTGAGCAGTTCTTC. Protein: CATSPTSGVIREQFF.